This T cell receptor beta chain is from a study of tumor-infiltrating lymphocytes in oesophageal squamous cell carcinoma. Germline V gene lookup returns CDR1 MRHNA and CDR2 SNTAGT. This CDR3 region has 14 residues. TCRdb re-derived calls from the PCR reads in MiXCR, one entry per CDR3 protein. The repertoire holds some 10,000 distinct CDR3 sequences, with approximately 64% as singletons. Sequenced: esophageal tumor tissue. The chain employs TRBV6-4 and TRBJ1-1, with D possibly TRBD1 on 7 matching bases. The DNA end favors TRBJ2-2, so the J call may be wrong. This TCR came from a female donor with esophageal squamous cell carcinoma. CDR3 DNA: TGTGCCAGCGGAGGGGGCCAGAACACCGGGGAGCTGTTTTTT. It translates to CASGGGQNTGELFF.